The 10 T cell receptor beta chains below all came from one sample that was sequenced in a study of OX40 agonist ivuxolimab in advanced cancers. The data were produced by immunoSEQ multiplex PCR, yet TCRdb's version contains in-frame clones alone and is incomplete. Of 77,000 or so clones in the sample, 90% to 95% are singletons; the top ten hold about 0.32%. The sequencing here drew on CD4+ or CD8+ T cells sorted from blood, taken in a trial of the OX40 agonist ivuxolimab. The receptors shown here come from an adult with an advanced solid tumor such as melanoma, head and neck, liver or kidney cancer.

The CDR3 spells CASSESWGASGTNTGELFF. As DNA, the CDR3 is TGTGCCAGCAGTGAAAGCTGGGGGGCTAGCGGGACGAACACCGGGGAGCTGTTTTTT. The gene calls are TRBV2 and TRBJ2-2; the match to TRBD2 covers 9 bases. The CDR3 totals 19 residues. V lost 2 bases and J lost 0; bases outside the gene matches: 10. The germline CDR1 and CDR2 sequences are SNHLY and FYNNEI.

The count of this clone is one. The J gene is TRBJ2-7, the V gene TRBV5-1; 9 nucleotides line up with TRBD1. The germline gives CDR1 SGHRS, CDR2 YFSETQ. The CDR3 length is 14 residues. The V gene end was trimmed by 0 bases and the J gene end by 4 bases; junction bases not matched to a gene: 2. The CDR3 here is CASSLAGQGYEQYF. The CDR3, as DNA: TGCGCCAGCAGCTTGGCGGGACAGGGTTACGAGCAGTACTTC. Drawing the rest from reference TRBV5-1 and TRBJ2-7, the complete variable domain is KAGVTQTPRYLIKTRGQQVTLSCSPISGHRSVSWYQQTPGQGLQFLFEYFSETQRNKGNFPGRFSGRQFSNSRSEMNVSTLELGDSALYLCASSLAGQGYEQYFGPGTRLTVT.

This chain links TRBV7-2 with TRBJ2-1; possible D gene TRBD2, 6 bases. The CDR3 is made up of 15 amino acids. The germline CDR1 and CDR2 sequences are SGHTA and FQGNSA. Trimming took off 6 bases at V and 7 bases at J, with 19 bases between the two ends. The CDR3 DNA reads as TGTGCCAGCAGTTTCCTGGGAGGAGGGGTGAATGAGCAGTTCTTC. This codes for CASSFLGGGVNEQFF.

V usage is TRBV29-1 and J usage is TRBJ2-1; a possible D gene is TRBD2 (7 bases). V gave up 8 bases and J gave up 0 bases, with 11 bases separating them. The germline V gene encodes CDR1 SQVTM and CDR2 ANQGSEA. This CDR3 is 13 amino acids long. CDR3 bases: TGCAGCTTGGGGGGGCCCTCCTACAATGAGCAGTTCTTC. It codes for CSLGGPSYNEQFF.

The rearrangement joins TRBV18 to TRBJ2-1; 7 nucleotides agree with TRBD1. Trimming took 4 bases from V and 6 from J; bases not matched to a gene: 6. CDR3 length equals 14 residues. Germline-derived CDR1 and CDR2 are KGHSH and LQKENI. The CDR3 loop reads CASSQGQLVNEQFF. The CDR3 nucleotides are TGTGCCAGCTCACAGGGACAGTTGGTCAATGAGCAGTTCTTC.

The chain recombines TRBV5-4 with TRBJ1-2; TRBD1 agrees at 10 bases. Germline V gene sequence: CDR1 SGHNT, CDR2 YYREEE (reference sequence). The V and J ends lost 4 bases and 8 bases, in that order; junction bases with no gene match: 5. CDR3 length: 13 amino acids. The CDR3 loop reads CASSHDRGQGYTF. The CDR3 coding sequence is TGTGCCAGCAGCCATGACAGGGGGCAAGGCTACACCTTC.

The chain employs TRBV5-6 and TRBJ2-7; D is possibly TRBD1 (6 bases). The CDR3 runs 16 residues. The V end lost 3 bases, the J end lost 2 bases, and 18 bases lay between the germline ends. In germline, CDR1 is SGHDT, CDR2 YYEEEE. The CDR3 DNA sequence: TGTGCCAGCAGCTATGGACAGCGCCTAACAACCTACGAGCAGTACTTC. Its translation: CASSYGQRLTTYEQYF.

The chain combines TRBV9 with TRBJ2-3; TRBD1 aligns across 7 bases. The CDR3 spans 18 residues. Germline V lookup: CDR1 SGDLS, CDR2 YYNGEE. J gave up 2 bases and V 2 bases, and 14 bases lay outside the gene matches. As DNA, the CDR3 is TGTGCCAGCAGCGTTTCGCGAGACAGGGTGGGTTTCACAGATACGCAGTATTTT. It yields the protein CASSVSRDRVGFTDTQYF.

The chain carries TRBV6-6 and TRBJ2-1; the D is unclear. The CDR3 sequence is 12 residues long. Trimming took 6 bases from V and 7 from J, leaving 10 bases between them. Per germline, CDR1 MNHNY and CDR2 SVGAGI (reference sequence). The DNA for the CDR3 is TGTGCCAGCAGCCCGTCGCGGAATGAGCAGTTCTTC. Its translation: CASSPSRNEQFF.

This rearrangement joins TRBV6-6 to TRBJ1-3; no firm D call. Trimming left V 2 bases short and J 0 bases short, with 5 bases between. Looked up from germline, CDR1 is MNHNY and CDR2 is SVGAGI (reference sequence). The CDR3 has 14 residues. CDR3 amino acids: CASSYTASGNTIYF. CDR3 DNA: TGTGCCAGCAGTTACACGGCCTCTGGAAACACCATATATTTT.